Described below is a single TCR beta chain sequence and its context. What it recognizes is unknown. The data were obtained in a study of T-cell reconstitution after alpha-beta-depleted transplantation in children. Unique molecular identifiers featured in how the TCRbeta library was prepared. One entry per CDR3 protein results from TCRdb running MiXCR on the PCR reads. The sample shows about 500,000 distinct CDR3 sequences, about 10% of them seen only once. V lost 3 bases, J lost 1 base, and 13 bases lay in between. Germline V CDR1 and CDR2: MDHEN, SYDVKM. The CDR3 runs to 16 residues. Study results and limitations: Diversity of TCRbeta at day 60 was high in some patients, arising from surviving recipient T cells and thymic progenitors. Several hundred expanded graft clones reportedly supplied alpha-beta T cells about two months after transplant.

V gene TRBV28 combines with J gene TRBJ1-3, with D possibly TRBD1 on 6 matching bases. This material consisted of PBMCs, mostly from graft donor cells, taken 180 days after TCRalphabeta/CD19-depleted stem cell transplant. The receptor's source is a female patient aged 2 to 10 who had a stem cell transplant for aplastic anemia, so the T cells may come from the graft donor. The CDR3 DNA is TGTGCCAGCAGTTTGGGGGGCCTCGAATCTGGAAACACCATATATTTT. This encodes CASSLGGLESGNTIYF. Filled out from reference TRBV28 and TRBJ1-3, the complete variable domain reads DVKVTQSSRYLVKRTGEKVFLECVQDMDHENMFWYRQDPGLGLRLIYFSYDVKMKEKGDIPEGYSVSREKKERFSLILESASTNQTSMYLCASSLGGLESGNTIYFGEGSWLTVV.